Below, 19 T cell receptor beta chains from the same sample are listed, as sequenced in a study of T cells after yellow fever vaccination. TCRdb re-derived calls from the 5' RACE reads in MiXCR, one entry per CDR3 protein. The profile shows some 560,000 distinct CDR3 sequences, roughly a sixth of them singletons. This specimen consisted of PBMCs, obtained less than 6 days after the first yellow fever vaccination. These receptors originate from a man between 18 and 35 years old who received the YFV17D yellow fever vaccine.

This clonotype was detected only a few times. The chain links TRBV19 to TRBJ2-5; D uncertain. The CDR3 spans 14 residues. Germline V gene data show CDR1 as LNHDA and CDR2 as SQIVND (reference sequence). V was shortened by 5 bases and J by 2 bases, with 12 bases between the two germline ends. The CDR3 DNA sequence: TGTGCCAGTAGTGAGCCGGAACTACAAGAGACCCAGTACTTC. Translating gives CASSEPELQETQYF. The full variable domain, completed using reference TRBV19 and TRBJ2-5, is DGGITQSPKYLFRKEGQNVTLSCEQNLNHDAMYWYRQDPGQGLRLIYYSQIVNDFQKGDIAEGYSVSREKKESFPLTVTSAQKNPTAFYLCASSEPELQETQYFGPGTRLLVL.

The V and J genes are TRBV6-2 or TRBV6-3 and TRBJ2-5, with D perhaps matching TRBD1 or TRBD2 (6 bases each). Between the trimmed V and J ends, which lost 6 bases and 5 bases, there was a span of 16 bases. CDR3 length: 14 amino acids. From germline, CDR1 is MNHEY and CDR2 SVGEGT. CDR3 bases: TGTGCCAGCAGCCTACGGGGGCTTGAGGAGACCCAGTACTTC. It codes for CASSLRGLEETQYF.

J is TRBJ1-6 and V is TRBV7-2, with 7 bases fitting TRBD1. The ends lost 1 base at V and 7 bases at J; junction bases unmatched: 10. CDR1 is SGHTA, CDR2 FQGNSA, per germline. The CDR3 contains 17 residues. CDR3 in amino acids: CASSLGPRQGRNSPLHF. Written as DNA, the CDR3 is TGTGCCAGCAGCTTAGGCCCCCGACAGGGTAGGAATTCACCCCTCCACTTT.

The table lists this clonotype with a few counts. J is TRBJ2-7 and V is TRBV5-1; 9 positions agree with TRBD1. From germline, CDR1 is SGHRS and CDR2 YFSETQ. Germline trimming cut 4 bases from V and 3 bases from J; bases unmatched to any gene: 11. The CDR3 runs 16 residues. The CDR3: CASSSTPGQGYYEQYF. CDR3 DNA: TGCGCCAGCAGCAGTACGCCGGGACAGGGCTACTACGAGCAGTACTTC.

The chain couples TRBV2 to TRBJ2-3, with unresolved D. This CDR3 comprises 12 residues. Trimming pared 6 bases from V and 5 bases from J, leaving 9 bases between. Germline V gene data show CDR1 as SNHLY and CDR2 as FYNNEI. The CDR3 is CASRDPKDTQYF. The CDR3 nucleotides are TGTGCCAGCAGGGATCCCAAAGATACGCAGTATTTT. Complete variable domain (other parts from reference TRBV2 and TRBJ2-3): EPEVTQTPSHQVTQMGQEVILRCVPISNHLYFYWYRQILGQKVEFLVSFYNNEISEKSEIFDDQFSVERPDGSNFTLKIRSTKLEDSAMYFCASRDPKDTQYFGPGTRLTVL.

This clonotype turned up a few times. The CDR3 loop reads CASSFLPGGNQPQHF. The CDR3 region has the DNA TGTGCCAGCAGTTTCCTTCCAGGGGGCAATCAGCCCCAGCATTTT. The chain carries TRBV6-5 and TRBJ1-5, with TRBD1 as a possible D gene (6 bases). The CDR3 totals 15 residues. CDR1 and CDR2 from the germline V gene are MNHEY and SVGAGI. Trimming removed 4 bases from V and 2 bases from J, with 12 bases in between.

The CDR3 loop is CASGTGGNQPQHF. The DNA of the CDR3 is TGTGCCAGCGGGACAGGGGGCAATCAGCCCCAGCATTTT. The rearrangement links TRBV12-3 or TRBV12-4 to TRBJ1-5; 10 bases are a match to TRBD1. The CDR3 is 13 amino acids. The junction had 0 bases not matched to a gene; V was cut back by 8 bases and J by 2 bases.

The CDR3 spells CASSDPGQGSNEQFF. The CDR3 DNA follows: TGCGCCAGCAGTGATCCGGGACAGGGATCCAATGAGCAGTTCTTC. The chain links TRBV4-1 to TRBJ2-1; 9 bases map to TRBD1. CDR1 MGHRA and CDR2 YSYEKL come from the germline V gene. CDR3 length: 15 amino acids. The junction had 9 bases not matched to a gene; V was cut back by 6 bases and J by 6 bases.

CDR3 DNA: TGTGCCAGCAGCCTCCCCGAGGGGGAACGATACGAGCAGTACGTC. This gives the protein CASSLPEGERYEQYV. The gene calls are TRBV27 and TRBJ2-7; tentative D call: TRBD1 (6 bases). The CDR3 has 15 amino acids. Germline CDR1 MNHEY, CDR2 SMNVEV (reference sequence). Trimming pared 6 bases from V and 4 bases from J, leaving 19 bases between.

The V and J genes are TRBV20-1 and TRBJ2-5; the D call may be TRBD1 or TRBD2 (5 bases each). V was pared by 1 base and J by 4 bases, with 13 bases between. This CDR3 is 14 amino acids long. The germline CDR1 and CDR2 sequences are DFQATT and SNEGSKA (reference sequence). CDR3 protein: CSARVGTVRETQYF. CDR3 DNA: TGCAGTGCTAGAGTGGGGACGGTCCGAGAGACCCAGTACTTC.

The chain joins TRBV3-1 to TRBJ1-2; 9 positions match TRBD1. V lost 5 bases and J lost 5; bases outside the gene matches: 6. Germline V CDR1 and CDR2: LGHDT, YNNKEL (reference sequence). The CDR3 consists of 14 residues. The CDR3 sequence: CASSGTGPSYGYTF. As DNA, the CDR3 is TGTGCCAGCAGCGGGACAGGGCCCTCGTATGGCTACACCTTC.

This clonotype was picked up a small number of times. DNA of the CDR3: TGTGCCAGCAGTTACTCATACACCAACACCGGGGAGCTGTTTTTT. It encodes CASSYSYTNTGELFF. The chain carries TRBV6-5 and TRBJ2-2; D is ambiguous. The germline gives CDR1 MNHEY, CDR2 SVGAGI. This CDR3 is 15 amino acids long. Trimming took off 0 bases at V and 2 bases at J, with 7 bases between the two ends.

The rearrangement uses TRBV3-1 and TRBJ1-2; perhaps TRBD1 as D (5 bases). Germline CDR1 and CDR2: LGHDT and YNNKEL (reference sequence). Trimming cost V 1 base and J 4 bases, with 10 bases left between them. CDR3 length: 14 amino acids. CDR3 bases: TGTGCCAGCAGCCAAGTGGGACCGAGCTATGGCTACACCTTC. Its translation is CASSQVGPSYGYTF.

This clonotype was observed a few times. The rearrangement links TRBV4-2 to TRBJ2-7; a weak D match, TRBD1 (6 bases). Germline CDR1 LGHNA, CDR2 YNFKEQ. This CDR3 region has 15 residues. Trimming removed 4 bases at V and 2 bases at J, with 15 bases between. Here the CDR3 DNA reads TGTGCCAGCAGCCTCAAAAGGGGGTCTACCTACGAGCAGTACTTC. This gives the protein CASSLKRGSTYEQYF.

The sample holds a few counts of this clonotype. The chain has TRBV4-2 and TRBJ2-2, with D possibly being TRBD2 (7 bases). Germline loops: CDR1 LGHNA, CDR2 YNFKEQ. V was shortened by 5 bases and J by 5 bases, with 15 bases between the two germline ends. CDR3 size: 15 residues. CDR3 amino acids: CASSVRGPRTGELFF. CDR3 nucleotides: TGTGCCAGCAGCGTGCGGGGGCCCCGAACCGGGGAGCTGTTTTTT.

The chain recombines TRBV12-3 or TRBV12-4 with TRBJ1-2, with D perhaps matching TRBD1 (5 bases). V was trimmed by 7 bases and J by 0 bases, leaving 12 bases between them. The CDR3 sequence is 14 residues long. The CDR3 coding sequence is TGTGCCAGCACCGTCCAGGGTACTAACTATGGCTACACCTTC. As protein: CASTVQGTNYGYTF.

CDR3 coding DNA: TGCGCCAGCAGCCAAGCGGTTCAGGACCGTGGGGAGACCCAGTACTTC. It specifies CASSQAVQDRGETQYF. The chain uses TRBV4-3 and TRBJ2-5; D unclear. This CDR3 contains 16 residues. Germline loops: CDR1 LGHNA, CDR2 YSLEER. Trimming left V 1 base short and J 5 bases short, with 17 bases between.

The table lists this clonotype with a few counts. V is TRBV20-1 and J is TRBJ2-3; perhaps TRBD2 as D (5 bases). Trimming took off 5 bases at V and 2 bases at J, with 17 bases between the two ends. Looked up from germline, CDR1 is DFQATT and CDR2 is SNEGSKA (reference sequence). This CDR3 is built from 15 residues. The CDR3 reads CSAAPLPGTTDTQYF. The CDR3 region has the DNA TGCAGTGCTGCCCCCTTACCGGGAACCACAGATACGCAGTATTTT.

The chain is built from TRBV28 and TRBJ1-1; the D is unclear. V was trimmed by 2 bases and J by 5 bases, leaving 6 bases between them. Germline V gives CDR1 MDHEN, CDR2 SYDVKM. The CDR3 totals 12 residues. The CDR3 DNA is TGTGCCAGCAGTTTAATAAAAACTGAAGCTTTCTTT. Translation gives CASSLIKTEAFF.